One sample yielded the 13 T cell receptor beta chains listed below, sequenced in a study of monozygotic twins with inflammatory bowel disease (dated by TCRdb to 2018 to 2020). The method behind the library was 5' RACE. TCRdb records Illumina HiSeq 2500 as the sequencer. Reads reprocessed by TCRdb are summarized as one entry per CDR3 protein sequence, and DNA is absent. The sample's table covers around 230,000 distinct CDR3 sequences. The ten largest clonotypes hold 1.5% to 2% of the sample. Specimen: blood. The receptors originated from a human donor with ulcerative colitis or Crohn's disease, or a healthy co-twin of an affected twin (not recorded which).

The genes are TRBV20-1 and TRBJ1-2. Germline assignment: CDR1 DFQATT and CDR2 SNEGSKA (reference sequence). There are 14 residues in the CDR3. This CDR3 reads CSADDSRSYYGYTF.

The CDR3 sequence is CATSDFQRSSIINQPQHF. This rearrangement joins TRBV24-1 to TRBJ1-5. The CDR3 is 18 residues long. Looked up from germline, CDR1 is KGHDR and CDR2 is SFDVKD.

The gene calls are TRBV5-1 and TRBJ1-4; TCRdb returns TRBD1, unconfirmable since there is no DNA. The germline gives CDR1 SGHRS, CDR2 YFSETQ. CDR3 length: 14 amino acids. The CDR3 reads CASSPGQGDEKLFF.

The rearrangement uses TRBV6-4 and TRBJ2-3. Germline CDR1 is MRHNA and CDR2 is SNTAGT. This CDR3 is built from 15 residues. CDR3 protein: CASSLTETSTDTQYF.

The genes are TRBV5-5 and TRBJ2-7. This CDR3 spans 16 amino acids. Germline CDR1 SGHKS, CDR2 YYEKEE (reference sequence). CDR3 amino acids: CASSLAGAGAPYEQYF. The variable domain in full, with the rest retrieved from reference TRBV5-5 and TRBJ2-7, is DAGVTQSPTHLIKTRGQQVTLRCSPISGHKSVSWYQQVLGQGPQFIFQYYEKEERGRGNFPDRFSARQFPNYSSELNVNALLLGDSALYLCASSLAGAGAPYEQYFGPGTRLTVT.

CDR3 in amino acids: CASSATLNRATFSGANVLTF. The chain couples TRBV27 to TRBJ2-6; the TRBD1 assignment by TCRdb is unverifiable without DNA. Looked up from germline, CDR1 is MNHEY and CDR2 is SMNVEV (reference sequence). CDR3 length equals 20 residues.

The rearrangement links TRBV7-6 to TRBJ2-2. CDR3 length equals 12 residues. The V gene's germline CDR1 is SGHVS and CDR2 FNYEAQ. CDR3 amino acids: CASSLITGELFF.

V and J are TRBV20-1 and TRBJ2-7. The CDR3 has 11 residues. The germline gives CDR1 DFQATT, CDR2 SNEGSKA (reference sequence). This CDR3 is CSAMGPYEQYF.

CDR3 region: CSARAPEDFNEQFF. This chain connects TRBV20-1 to TRBJ2-1. CDR3 length: 14 amino acids. The germline V gene encodes CDR1 DFQATT and CDR2 SNEGSKA (reference sequence).

This chain joins TRBV12-3 or TRBV12-4 and TRBJ2-7; the TRBD1 assignment by TCRdb is unverifiable without DNA. This CDR3 comprises 14 residues. The CDR3 sequence is CASSFGQNDGEQYF.

The gene calls are TRBV18 and TRBJ2-3; TCRdb lists TRBD1, though no DNA is available to test this call. The CDR3 is 16 residues long. Germline CDR1 is KGHSH and CDR2 is LQKENI. The CDR3 region is CASSPVTTGSTDTQYF.

This chain links TRBV6-1 with TRBJ2-5; lacking DNA, the TRBD1 call made by TCRdb goes unchecked. Germline V gene lookup returns CDR1 MNHNS and CDR2 SASEGT. There are 13 residues in the CDR3. This chain's CDR3 is CASKPGQEETQYF.

V and J are TRBV7-9 and TRBJ2-2; no DNA is available, so the TRBD2 call from TCRdb remains unchecked. Germline V gene sequence: CDR1 SEHNR, CDR2 FQNEAQ (reference sequence). The CDR3 consists of 15 residues. CDR3 loop: CASSPAGANTGELFF.